The source of this TCR beta chain is a study of blood T cell repertoires in COVID-19. The wider study: From T cells, B-cell-depleted T cells, or PBMCs came the material, which was cDNA or gDNA.

Adults between roughly 18 and 89 years of age took part from 24 US areas. Participants reported their clinical history, and cohort assignment relied on those reports. The V gene's germline CDR1 is MNHEY and CDR2 SVGAGI. This CDR3 is 16 amino acids long. V lost 0 bases to trimming and J lost 0 bases, with 11 bases between them. In the original workflow: From reference gene primer amplification, estimates of nucleated cell counts were derived. Sequencing was performed with immunoSEQ multiplex PCR; in TCRdb, only in-frame clones are kept and a portion is missing. V and J calls and clone size follow that table, whereas D and trimming were derived from the DNA. The repertoire holds around 500,000 clones, with roughly 88% as singletons.

The chain links TRBV6-5 to TRBJ1-2; no clear D gene. The source material was PBMCs or T cells enriched from blood (not recorded which). This receptor was obtained from a woman aged 40 to 49 who had recovered from COVID-19. The CDR3 DNA sequence: TGTGCCAGCAGTTACTCGGGCAGACCATCTAACTATGGCTACACCTTC. This translates into CASSYSGRPSNYGYTF.